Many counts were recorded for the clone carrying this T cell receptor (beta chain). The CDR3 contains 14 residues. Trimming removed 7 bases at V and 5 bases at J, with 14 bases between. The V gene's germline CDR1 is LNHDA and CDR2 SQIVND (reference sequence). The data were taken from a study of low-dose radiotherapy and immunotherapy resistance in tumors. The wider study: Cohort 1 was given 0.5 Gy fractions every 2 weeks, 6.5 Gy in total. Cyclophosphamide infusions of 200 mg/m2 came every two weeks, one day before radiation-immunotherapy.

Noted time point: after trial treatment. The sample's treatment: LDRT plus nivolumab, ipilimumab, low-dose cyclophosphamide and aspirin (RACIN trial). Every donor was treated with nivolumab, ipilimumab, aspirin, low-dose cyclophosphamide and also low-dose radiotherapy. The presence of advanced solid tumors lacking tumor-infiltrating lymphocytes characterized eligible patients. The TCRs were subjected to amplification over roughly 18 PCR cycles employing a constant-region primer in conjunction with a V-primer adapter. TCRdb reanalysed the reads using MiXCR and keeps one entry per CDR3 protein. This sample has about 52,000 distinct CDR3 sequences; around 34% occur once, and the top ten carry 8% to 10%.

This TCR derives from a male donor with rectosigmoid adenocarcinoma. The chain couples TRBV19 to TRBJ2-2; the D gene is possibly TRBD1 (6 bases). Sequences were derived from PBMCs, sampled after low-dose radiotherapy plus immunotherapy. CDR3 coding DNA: TGTGCCAGTATGGGGGCCGATAGGACCGGGGAGCTGTTTTTT. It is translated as CASMGADRTGELFF.